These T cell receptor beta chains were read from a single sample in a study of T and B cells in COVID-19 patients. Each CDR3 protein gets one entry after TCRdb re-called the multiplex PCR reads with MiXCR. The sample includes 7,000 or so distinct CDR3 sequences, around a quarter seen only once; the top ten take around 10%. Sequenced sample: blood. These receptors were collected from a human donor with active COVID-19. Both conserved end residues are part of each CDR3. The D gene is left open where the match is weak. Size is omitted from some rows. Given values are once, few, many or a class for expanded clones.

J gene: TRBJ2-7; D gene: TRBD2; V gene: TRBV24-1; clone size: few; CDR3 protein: CATSDSRLAGGEEQYF; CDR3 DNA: TGTGCCACCAGTGATTCGCGACTAGCGGGAGGAGAAGAGCAGTACTTC
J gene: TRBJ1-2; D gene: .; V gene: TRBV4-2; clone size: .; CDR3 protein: CASSQGITGTTGSGYTF; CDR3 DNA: TGTGCCAGCAGCCAAGGGATTACAGGGACCACCGGTTCCGGCTACACCTTC
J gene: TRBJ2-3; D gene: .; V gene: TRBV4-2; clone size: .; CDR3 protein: CASSQEASTDTQYF; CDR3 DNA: TGTGCCAGCAGCCAAGAGGCCAGCACAGATACGCAGTATTTT
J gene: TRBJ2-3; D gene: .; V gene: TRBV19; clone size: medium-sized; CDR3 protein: CASSSTTGLTDTQYF; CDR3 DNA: TGTGCCAGTAGTTCGACGACAGGCCTCACAGATACGCAGTATTTT
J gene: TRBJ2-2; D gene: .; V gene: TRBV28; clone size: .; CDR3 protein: CASSPNRELFF; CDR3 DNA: TGTGCCAGCAGTCCCAACCGGGAGCTGTTTTTT
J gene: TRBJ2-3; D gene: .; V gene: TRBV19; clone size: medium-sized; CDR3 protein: CASSMNEDTQYF; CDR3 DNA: TGTGCCAGTAGTATGAATGAGGATACGCAGTATTTT
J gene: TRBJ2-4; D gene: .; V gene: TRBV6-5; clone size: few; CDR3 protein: CASSYPGGENIQYF; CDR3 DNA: TGTGCCAGCAGTTATCCGGGCGGGGAAAACATTCAGTACTTC
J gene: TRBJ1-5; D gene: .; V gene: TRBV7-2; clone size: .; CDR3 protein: CASSARGYYSNQPQHF; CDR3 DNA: TGTGCCAGCAGTGCCAGGGGCTATTATAGCAATCAGCCCCAGCATTTT
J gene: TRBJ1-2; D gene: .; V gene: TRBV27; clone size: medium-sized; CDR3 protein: CASSWDGTGTFGYTF; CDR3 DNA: TGTGCCAGCAGCTGGGATGGCACGGGGACCTTCGGCTACACCTTC
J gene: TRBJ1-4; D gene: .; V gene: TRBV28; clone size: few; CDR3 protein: CASRPHQTNEKLFF; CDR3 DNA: TGTGCCAGCAGGCCACATCAAACTAATGAAAAACTGTTTTTT
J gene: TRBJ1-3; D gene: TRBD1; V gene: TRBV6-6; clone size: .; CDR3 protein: CASSSSTGRLNTIYF; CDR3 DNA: TGTGCCAGCAGTTCATCGACAGGGAGGTTAAACACCATATATTTT
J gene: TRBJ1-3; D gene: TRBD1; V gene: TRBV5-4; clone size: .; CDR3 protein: CASSFQGQAANTIYF; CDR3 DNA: TGTGCCAGCAGCTTTCAGGGACAGGCAGCGAACACCATATATTTT
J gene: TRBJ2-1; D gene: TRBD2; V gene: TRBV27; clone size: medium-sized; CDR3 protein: CASRGLAGVEEQFF; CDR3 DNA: TGTGCCAGCAGAGGACTAGCGGGAGTTGAGGAGCAGTTCTTC